This entry lists 25 T cell receptor beta chains sequenced from one sample in a study of spatial heterogeneity in lung cancer. The study, taken as a whole, reports: The study found that expanded intratumoral alpha and beta TCR counts tracked tumor mutation counts.

Time point here: sample taken at primary tumor resection. Using its own MiXCR run on the 5' RACE reads, TCRdb lists one record per CDR3 protein. Found here are around 13,000 distinct CDR3 sequences, 5.5% to 8.5% of them singletons; the top ten hold over 3%. Antigens of these TCRs are unknown. Source: lung tumor tissue, taken at surgery. These receptors all stem from a female donor with early-stage non-small cell lung cancer.

This clonotype was found many times. The chain links TRBV18 to TRBJ2-1, with 10 positions matching TRBD1. This CDR3 has 15 amino acids. Germline V gives CDR1 KGHSH, CDR2 LQKENI. The V gene end was trimmed by 2 bases and the J gene end by 9 bases; junction bases not matched to a gene: 7. CDR3 amino acids: CASSPGTGDMSEQFF. The CDR3 nucleotides are TGTGCCAGCTCACCAGGGACAGGGGACATGAGTGAGCAGTTCTTC. The full variable domain, in which reference TRBV18 and TRBJ2-1 provide the parts outside the CDR3, is NAGVMQNPRHLVRRRGQEARLRCSPMKGHSHVYWYRQLPEEGLKFMVYLQKENIIDESGMPKERFSAEFPKEGPSILRIQQVVRGDSAAYFCASSPGTGDMSEQFFGPGTRLTVL.

The chain employs TRBV28 and TRBJ2-7; no firm D call. V was pared by 5 bases and J by 1 base, with 6 bases between. Germline V gives CDR1 MDHEN, CDR2 SYDVKM. The CDR3 sequence is 12 residues long. CDR3 region: CASSRFSYEQYF. CDR3 bases: TGTGCCAGCAGTAGATTTTCCTACGAGCAGTACTTC.

This clonotype was picked up many times. The chain carries TRBV7-2 and TRBJ1-1; a weak D match, TRBD1 (5 bases). Germline V gene lookup returns CDR1 SGHTA and CDR2 FQGNSA. This CDR3 is built from 14 residues. The V gene lost 1 base and the J gene lost 4 bases, with 10 bases spanning the gap. DNA of the CDR3: TGTGCCAGCAGCTTAGTTTGGGGCTCCACTGAAGCTTTCTTT. This encodes CASSLVWGSTEAFF.

The V and J genes are TRBV6-4 and TRBJ2-1; D may match TRBD1 or TRBD2 (5 bases each). The ends were cut back, 0 bases at V and 9 bases at J, with 9 bases in the middle. CDR3 length: 13 residues. CDR1 is MRHNA and CDR2 is SNTAGT in the germline V gene. The CDR3 spells CASSDSFGTEQFF. The DNA for the CDR3 is TGTGCCAGCAGTGACTCCTTCGGGACTGAGCAGTTCTTC.

The V gene is TRBV2, the J gene TRBJ2-7; 8 bases line up with TRBD2. This CDR3 has 16 residues. V was pared by 0 bases and J by 5 bases, with 9 bases of the junction left unmatched. CDR1 is SNHLY and CDR2 is FYNNEI in the germline V gene. CDR3 in amino acids: CASSEAESGSGDEQYF. The DNA of the CDR3 is TGTGCCAGCAGTGAAGCTGAGAGCGGGAGCGGAGACGAGCAGTACTTC.

Ten or more counts support this clonotype. This chain uses TRBV5-1 with TRBJ1-2; D not resolved. The CDR3 has 15 amino acids. The germline V gene encodes CDR1 SGHRS and CDR2 YFSETQ. V was clipped by 4 bases and J by 5 bases, with 18 bases between them. CDR3 residues: CASSPGSQAVYGYTF. The CDR3 bases are TGCGCCAGCAGCCCCGGTAGTCAGGCTGTTTATGGCTACACCTTC.

This clonotype has a handful of counts. A clone one base away is much larger, so this may be a read error. This sequence joins TRBV19 and TRBJ1-5; D perhaps matches TRBD1 (5 bases). V gave up 4 bases and J gave up 3 bases, with 13 bases separating them. CDR3 length equals 15 residues. Germline-derived CDR1 and CDR2 are LNHDA and SQIVND (reference sequence). CDR3 coding DNA: TGTGCCAGTAGTACCGCGGGGGGTGACAATCAGCCCCAGCATTTT. As protein: CASSTAGGDNQPQHF. Full variable domain (missing parts from reference TRBV19 and TRBJ1-5): DGGITQSPKYLFRKEGQNVTLSCEQNLNHDAMYWYRQDPGQGLRLIYYSQIVNDFQKGDIAEGYSVSREKKESFPLTVTSAQKNPTAFYLCASSTAGGDNQPQHFGDGTRLSIL.

This clonotype was recorded many times. The gene calls are TRBV7-2 and TRBJ2-1; 9 bases are a match to TRBD2. The CDR3 covers 16 residues. In germline, CDR1 is SGHTA, CDR2 FQGNSA. The trim removed 1 base at V and 8 bases at J, leaving 9 bases unmatched. The CDR3 coding sequence is TGTGCCAGCAGCTTAGAGACCACCGGGACTAGCTATGAGCAGTTCTTC. It translates to CASSLETTGTSYEQFF.

By share, this clonotype counts as medium-sized. The CDR3 protein is CASSYFPSTGNTGELFF. The CDR3 DNA sequence: TGTGCCAGCAGTTACTTCCCATCGACGGGAAACACCGGGGAGCTGTTTTTT. The chain is built from TRBV6-2 or TRBV6-3 and TRBJ2-2; tentatively, D is TRBD2 (5 bases). With 1 base removed from V and 2 bases from J, the gap between germline ends came to 14 bases. The length of the CDR3 is 17 residues. Germline CDR1 MNHEY, CDR2 SVGEGT.

This clonotype was picked up many times. The chain joins TRBV7-2 to TRBJ1-1; tentative D call: TRBD1 (5 bases). The CDR3 sequence is 10 residues long. Trimming removed 5 bases at V and 10 bases at J, with 8 bases between. The V gene's germline CDR1 is SGHTA and CDR2 FQGNSA. The CDR3 sequence is CASSQGRAFF. The CDR3, as DNA: TGTGCCAGCAGCCAGGGACGAGCTTTCTTT.

This clonotype is labeled as medium-sized. The chain has TRBV6-2 or TRBV6-3 and TRBJ2-1; the match to TRBD2 covers 8 bases. V gave up 2 bases and J gave up 2 bases; unmatched junction bases: 2. Germline CDR1 MNHEY, CDR2 SVGEGT. This CDR3 comprises 15 residues. CDR3 residues: CASSYGTRAYNEQFF. CDR3 nucleotides: TGTGCCAGCAGTTACGGGACTAGAGCCTACAATGAGCAGTTCTTC.

This clonotype was counted many times. This rearrangement joins TRBV20-1 to TRBJ1-2; 7 nucleotides align to TRBD1. Germline CDR1 and CDR2: DFQATT and SNEGSKA (reference sequence). V shed 3 bases, J shed 5 bases, and the junction held 3 bases outside the gene matches. The CDR3 consists of 12 residues. The CDR3 here is CSASSRGYGYTF. CDR3 DNA: TGCAGTGCTAGTTCCAGGGGGTATGGCTACACCTTC.

This clonotype was recorded at least ten times. Here the CDR3 reads CASSLGRISSYEQYF. For the CDR3, the DNA is TGTGCCAGCAGCTTAGGCCGAATAAGCTCCTACGAGCAGTACTTC. The J gene is TRBJ2-7, the V gene TRBV7-8; D unclear. The CDR3 contains 15 residues. V was cut by 1 base and J by 0 bases, with 10 bases left in between. Per germline, CDR1 SGHVS and CDR2 FQNEAQ.

Many counts were recorded for this clonotype. This chain joins TRBV28 and TRBJ2-1; D is uncertain. The length of the CDR3 is 12 residues. Germline lookup yields CDR1 MDHEN and CDR2 SYDVKM. V lost 2 bases, J lost 7 bases, and 6 bases lay in between. The CDR3 DNA sequence: TGTGCCAGCAGTTTAATGGAGAATGAGCAGTTCTTC. It specifies CASSLMENEQFF.

The rearrangement links TRBV9 to TRBJ1-4, with D tentatively TRBD1 (5 bases). V was shortened by 0 bases and J by 2 bases, with 11 bases between the two germline ends. CDR3 size: 16 residues. Germline V gene data show CDR1 as SGDLS and CDR2 as YYNGEE. The CDR3 region has the DNA TGTGCCAGCAGCGTAGGAGGCAGGGCTACTAATGAAAAACTGTTTTTT. Translating it yields CASSVGGRATNEKLFF.

The V call is TRBV27, the J call TRBJ2-3, with a weak D call TRBD2 (6 bases). CDR1 is MNHEY and CDR2 is SMNVEV in the germline V gene (reference sequence). The CDR3 loop spans 15 amino acids. The ends were cut back, 3 bases at V and 2 bases at J, with 12 bases in the middle. CDR3: CASSLGDWYTDTQYF. The CDR3 bases are TGTGCCAGCAGTTTGGGGGACTGGTACACAGATACGCAGTATTTT.

This clonotype was seen ten or more times. V usage is TRBV5-1 and J usage is TRBJ1-6; TRBD1 aligns across 7 bases. Germline CDR1 is SGHRS and CDR2 is YFSETQ. There are 15 residues in the CDR3. The V gene end was trimmed by 0 bases and the J gene end by 6 bases; junction bases not matched to a gene: 3. CDR3 loop: CASSLDGTANSPLHF. CDR3 DNA: TGCGCCAGCAGCTTGGACGGGACAGCTAATTCACCCCTCCACTTT.

Ten or more counts support this clonotype. The V gene is TRBV6-2 or TRBV6-3, the J gene TRBJ2-1; D gene uncertain. The ends were cut back, 6 bases at V and 5 bases at J, with 11 bases in the middle. Germline values: CDR1 MNHEY, CDR2 SVGEGT. CDR3 length: 13 residues. CDR3 sequence reads: CASSPRPDNEQFF. Here the CDR3 DNA reads TGTGCCAGCAGCCCTAGACCTGACAATGAGCAGTTCTTC.

The chain is built from TRBV20-1 and TRBJ2-6, with D tentatively TRBD1 or TRBD2 (6 bases each). With 5 bases removed from V and 5 bases from J, the gap between germline ends came to 10 bases. From germline, CDR1 is DFQATT and CDR2 SNEGSKA (reference sequence). This CDR3 is 13 amino acids long. Here the CDR3 reads CSAGGGWANVLTF. The CDR3 nucleotides read TGCAGTGCTGGAGGGGGATGGGCCAACGTCCTGACTTTC.

Comments on this clonotype: A much larger clone lies a single base off, so this may be a read error. The chain employs TRBV11-2 and TRBJ2-6; D is unresolved. The CDR3 length is 16 residues. Germline values: CDR1 SGHAT, CDR2 FQNNGV. As DNA, the CDR3 is TGTGCCAGCAGCTTAGCCTGGGTGGCTGGGGTCAACGTCCTGACTTTC. It translates to CASSLAWVAGVNVLTF.

This rearrangement joins TRBV7-9 to TRBJ1-2; 8 bases match TRBD1. Germline V lookup: CDR1 SEHNR, CDR2 FQNEAQ (reference sequence). The CDR3 has 15 residues. Losses at the gene ends were 5 bases for V and 7 bases for J; bases not matched to a gene: 12. The CDR3 region has the DNA TGTGCCAGCAGCCCCGCGGGGGGACAGGAATCTGGCTACACCTTC. Protein product: CASSPAGGQESGYTF.

Many counts were recorded for this clonotype. The chain combines TRBV7-2 with TRBJ2-1; TRBD2 agrees at 8 bases. Unmatched junction bases numbered 7, after V lost 1 base and J lost 5 bases. Germline values: CDR1 SGHTA, CDR2 FQGNSA. The CDR3 consists of 16 residues. The CDR3 coding sequence is TGTGCCAGCAGCTTAGTAAGCGGGAGATTCGACAATGAGCAGTTCTTC. Residues: CASSLVSGRFDNEQFF.

The CDR3 spells CASSRSGSTDTQYF. In DNA form, the CDR3 reads TGTGCCAGCAGTCGGTCGGGGAGCACAGATACGCAGTATTTT. The rearrangement joins TRBV2 to TRBJ2-3, with a possible D match to TRBD2 (5 bases). Looked up from germline, CDR1 is SNHLY and CDR2 is FYNNEI. This CDR3 comprises 14 residues. The ends were cut back, 5 bases at V and 0 bases at J, with 9 bases in the middle. The full variable domain, in which reference TRBV2 and TRBJ2-3 provide the parts outside the CDR3, is EPEVTQTPSHQVTQMGQEVILRCVPISNHLYFYWYRQILGQKVEFLVSFYNNEISEKSEIFDDQFSVERPDGSNFTLKIRSTKLEDSAMYFCASSRSGSTDTQYFGPGTRLTVL.

In this sample, this clonotype is medium-sized. The chain joins TRBV7-2 to TRBJ2-3, with D maybe TRBD2 (5 bases). The CDR3 totals 15 residues. Germline CDR1 reads SGHTA; CDR2 reads FQGNSA. V lost 1 base, J lost 4 bases, and 12 bases lay in between. CDR3 coding DNA: TGTGCCAGCAGCTTAGATGGGCTAGCTGCAGATACGCAGTATTTT. As protein: CASSLDGLAADTQYF.

This clonotype is judged medium-sized. The chain employs TRBV20-1 and TRBJ2-1, with a possible D match to TRBD2 (6 bases). Deletions cut 4 bases from V and 12 bases from J, with 13 bases between. Looked up from germline, CDR1 is DFQATT and CDR2 is SNEGSKA (reference sequence). The length of the CDR3 is 11 residues. The CDR3 sequence is CSAKDYPWQFF. DNA of the CDR3: TGCAGTGCTAAGGACTATCCGTGGCAGTTCTTC.